Listed below are T cell receptor beta chains from one sample, sequenced in a study of blood T cell repertoires in COVID-19. TCRdb's copy holds only in-frame clones and misses some; the assay was immunoSEQ multiplex PCR. This table holds approximately 86,000 clones, 85% found once. The sequenced material came from peripheral blood. All receptors come from a man between 50 and 59 years old with acute or convalescent COVID-19. The CDR3 runs from the conserved cysteine through the conserved F or W. Fields, in order: CDR3 length, clone size, J gene, D gene, V gene, CDR3 protein, CDR3 DNA. A D gene is named only where the DNA matches it firmly. Rows give clone size only sometimes, using once, few, many, or a class for an expanded clone.

15 | . | TRBJ1-4 | . | TRBV7-3 | CASSLITGKNEKLFF | TGTGCCAGCAGCTTAATAACAGGGAAGAATGAAAAACTGTTTTTT
14 | . | TRBJ1-1 | TRBD1 | TRBV18 | CASSPREGAREAFF | TGTGCCAGCTCACCACGTGAGGGGGCGAGGGAAGCTTTCTTT
12 | . | TRBJ1-1 | . | TRBV12-3/TRBV12-4 | CASSPNKQGAFF | TGTGCCAGCAGTCCGAACAAACAGGGCGCTTTCTTT
13 | . | TRBJ2-5 | . | TRBV2 | CASSVRGEETQYF | TGTGCCAGCAGTGTAAGGGGTGAAGAGACCCAGTACTTC
17 | . | TRBJ2-3 | TRBD2 | TRBV25-1 | CASSSISRTSATDTQYF | TGTGCCAGCAGCTCAATATCCAGGACTAGCGCCACAGATACGCAGTATTTT
14 | . | TRBJ1-1 | TRBD1 | TRBV5-4 | CASSLGQAGTEAFF | TGTGCCAGCAGCCTCGGACAGGCGGGTACTGAAGCTTTCTTT
14 | . | TRBJ1-5 | . | TRBV20-1 | CSASPGDSNQPQHF | TGCAGTGCTAGTCCGGGGGATAGCAATCAGCCCCAGCATTTT
14 | . | TRBJ2-7 | TRBD2 | TRBV11-2 | CASSLTRGDYEQYF | TGTGCCAGCAGCTTAACCCGGGGGGACTACGAGCAGTACTTC
16 | . | TRBJ2-3 | TRBD2 | TRBV28 | CASSSSSGTKTDTQYF | TGTGCCAGCAGCTCATCTAGCGGGACGAAGACAGATACGCAGTATTTT
12 | once | TRBJ2-3 | TRBD2 | TRBV29-1 | CSVWAGADTQYF | TGCAGCGTTTGGGCGGGAGCAGATACGCAGTATTTT
14 | once | TRBJ1-5 | TRBD1 | TRBV15 | CATSGQGSNQPQHF | TGTGCCACCAGTGGACAGGGAAGCAATCAGCCCCAGCATTTT
15 | . | TRBJ2-7 | TRBD2 | TRBV27 | CASGLTGGRGYEQYF | TGTGCCAGCGGATTGACGGGCGGGAGGGGTTACGAGCAGTACTTC
17 | . | TRBJ2-3 | TRBD2 | TRBV9 | CASSKGSGSTSTDTQYF | TGTGCCAGCAGCAAGGGTAGCGGGAGTACTAGCACAGATACGCAGTATTTT
14 | . | TRBJ1-1 | . | TRBV10-3 | CAISEGSRGVEAFF | TGTGCCATCAGTGAAGGGTCCCGCGGGGTTGAAGCTTTCTTT
17 | . | TRBJ2-1 | TRBD2 | TRBV7-8 | CASSSPPGLAGHNEQFF | TGTGCCAGCAGCTCCCCTCCAGGACTAGCGGGACACAATGAGCAGTTCTTC
17 | large | TRBJ2-7 | TRBD1 | TRBV5-4 | CASSLGAPGQGVYEQYF | TGTGCCAGCAGCTTGGGTGCCCCGGGCCAGGGGGTATACGAGCAGTACTTC
13 | . | TRBJ1-1 | . | TRBV2 | CASSALASTEAFF | TGTGCCAGCAGTGCGTTGGCCAGTACTGAAGCTTTCTTT
15 | . | TRBJ2-5 | TRBD1 | TRBV7-8 | CASSLGQGLQETQYF | TGTGCCAGCAGCTTAGGACAGGGGTTGCAAGAGACCCAGTACTTC
14 | . | TRBJ2-5 | . | TRBV7-9 | CASSPQGLGETQYF | TGTGCCAGCAGCCCGCAGGGGTTAGGGGAGACCCAGTACTTC
14 | . | TRBJ2-5 | TRBD1 | TRBV6-6 | CASSYTDRGETQYF | TGTGCCAGCAGTTACACCGACAGGGGAGAGACCCAGTACTTC
16 | . | TRBJ2-2 | TRBD2 | TRBV12-5 | CASGNGLAGATGELFF | TGTGCTAGTGGAAACGGACTAGCGGGAGCGACCGGGGAGCTGTTTTTT
19 | once | TRBJ2-2 | TRBD2 | TRBV3-1/TRBV3-2 | CASSQENLAGVLVTGELFF | TGTGCCAGCAGCCAAGAGAACCTAGCGGGAGTGTTAGTCACCGGGGAGCTGTTTTTT
13 | few | TRBJ1-5 | . | TRBV6-2/TRBV6-3 | CASSYQGPRPQHF | TGTGCCAGCAGTTACCAGGGCCCCCGGCCCCAGCATTTT
15 | once | TRBJ2-6 | . | TRBV7-2 | CASSLQGRGANVLTF | TGTGCCAGCAGCTTACAGGGGCGAGGGGCCAACGTCCTGACTTTC
14 | . | TRBJ2-1 | TRBD1 | TRBV6-5 | CATTPGQSYNEQFF | TGTGCCACTACCCCGGGACAGTCCTACAATGAGCAGTTCTTC
14 | . | TRBJ2-7 | TRBD2 | TRBV5-6 | CASSLRLAGDEQYF | TGTGCCAGCAGCTTACGACTAGCGGGAGACGAGCAGTACTTC
15 | . | TRBJ2-7 | . | TRBV5-4 | CASSPDIYTSYEQYF | TGTGCCAGCAGCCCGGACATTTACACCTCCTACGAGCAGTACTTC
15 | . | TRBJ1-5 | . | TRBV4-3 | CASSQGRGSNQPQHF | TGCGCCAGCAGCCAGGGACGGGGGAGCAATCAGCCCCAGCATTTT
14 | . | TRBJ1-4 | . | TRBV6-2/TRBV6-3 | CASSSRTENEKLFF | TGTGCCAGCAGTTCTCGGACAGAGAATGAAAAACTGTTTTTT
14 | . | TRBJ1-4 | . | TRBV7-9 | CASSSRTTNEKLFF | TGTGCCAGCAGCTCCAGGACAACTAATGAAAAACTGTTTTTT
14 | . | TRBJ2-7 | TRBD1 | TRBV9 | CASSVGQGANEQYF | TGTGCCAGCAGCGTGGGACAGGGGGCCAACGAGCAGTACTTC
15 | . | TRBJ2-1 | . | TRBV7-2 | CASSLAGGPSNEQFF | TGTGCCAGCAGCTTAGCGGGGGGGCCGTCCAATGAGCAGTTCTTC
13 | . | TRBJ2-2 | . | TRBV29-1 | CSVPLGPSRELFF | TGCAGCGTTCCTTTAGGTCCTAGTCGAGAGCTGTTTTTT
13 | . | TRBJ1-2 | TRBD1 | TRBV6-5 | CASSPTGEVGYTF | TGTGCCAGCAGTCCGACAGGGGAGGTTGGCTACACCTTC
16 | . | TRBJ2-5 | TRBD2 | TRBV5-1 | CASSLRVAGASETQYF | TGCGCCAGCAGCTTGCGGGTAGCGGGAGCTTCGGAGACCCAGTACTTC
13 | . | TRBJ1-2 | . | TRBV7-3 | CASSASDSSGYTF | TGTGCCAGCAGCGCATCGGACAGTTCAGGCTACACCTTC
15 | . | TRBJ1-1 | TRBD1 | TRBV19 | CASSVQGTAGAEAFF | TGTGCCAGTTCGGTACAGGGGACCGCGGGCGCTGAAGCTTTCTTT
17 | . | TRBJ2-2 | TRBD2 | TRBV6-2/TRBV6-3 | CASSPRGLGPYRGELFF | TGTGCCAGCAGCCCACGGGGACTAGGCCCCTATAGAGGGGAGCTGTTTTTT
16 | . | TRBJ2-7 | . | TRBV5-1 | CASSLYQGNSISRQYF | TGCGCCAGCAGCTTGTATCAGGGAAACTCCATTTCGCGGCAGTACTTC
13 | . | TRBJ1-2 | . | TRBV7-9 | CASSLGQNYGYTF | TGTGCCAGCAGCTTAGGGCAGAACTATGGCTACACCTTC